These T cell receptor beta chains were read from a single sample in a study of T cell changes during pregnancy in multiple sclerosis. TCRdb's table, derived via immunoSEQ multiplex PCR, lists solely in-frame clones and lacks some. The sample holds 55,000 to 65,000 clones, 80% to 95% seen once. The sample was peripheral blood, taken in the first trimester of pregnancy. The receptors come from a female donor with multiple sclerosis, enrolled in a pregnancy study. CDR3s include the opening cysteine and the closing phenylalanine or tryptophan. The D gene is left open where the match is weak. Size is stated for part of the rows, as once, few or many counts, or as a class when the clone is expanded.

v_call	d_call	clone_size	j_call	cdr3_nt	cdr3_aa
TRBV29-1	TRBD1	few	TRBJ1-1	TGCAGCTACCAGACAGGGATGAACACTGAAGCTTTCTTT	CSYQTGMNTEAFF
TRBV27	TRBD1	-	TRBJ2-1	TGTGCCAGCCGGGACAGGACGTACAATGAGCAGTTCTTC	CASRDRTYNEQFF
TRBV7-2	TRBD2	-	TRBJ2-1	TGTGCCAGCGGAAAGCAGGTAGCGGGGGGCAGCTCCTACAATGAGCAGTTCTTC	CASGKQVAGGSSYNEQFF
TRBV27	-	-	TRBJ2-5	TGTGCCAGCAGTTCCCTCCAAGAGACCCAGTACTTC	CASSSLQETQYF
TRBV9	TRBD2	few	TRBJ2-5	TGTGCCAGCAGCCCGAGGGATAGCGGGGGTCGGGAGACCCAGTACTTC	CASSPRDSGGRETQYF
TRBV9	TRBD2	-	TRBJ2-3	TGTGCCAGCAGCGTAGGTCGGACTAGCGGGGGTGCAGATACGCAGTATTTT	CASSVGRTSGGADTQYF
TRBV7-6	TRBD2	-	TRBJ2-1	TGTGCCAGCAGCCCCCTAGCGGGGGAATACAATGAGCAGTTCTTC	CASSPLAGEYNEQFF
TRBV2	TRBD2	-	TRBJ2-1	TGTGCCAGCAGTGTTCCTAGCGGGGATGCCTACAATGAGCAGTTCTTC	CASSVPSGDAYNEQFF
TRBV27	-	-	TRBJ1-1	TGTGCCAGCGTCCCCTCGGGGGGCTTTCCCGAAGCTTTCTTT	CASVPSGGFPEAFF
TRBV19	TRBD1	-	TRBJ2-2	TGTGCCAGTAGTTCCAGGACAGGGGGCTTCACCGGGGAGCTGTTTTTT	CASSSRTGGFTGELFF
TRBV7-2	TRBD2	-	TRBJ2-1	TGTGCCAGCAGGATCGGGGGGGGCTTCAATGAGCAGTTCTTC	CASRIGGGFNEQFF
TRBV21-1	-	-	TRBJ1-5	TGTGCCAGCAGCGGCTCACAGGGGGCGCGGCAGCCCCAGCATTTT	CASSGSQGARQPQHF
TRBV29-1	-	-	TRBJ2-2	TGCAGCGTTGAATTCGGGGCGAACACCGGGGAGCTGTTTTTT	CSVEFGANTGELFF
TRBV6-1	TRBD1	-	TRBJ1-5	TGTGCCAGCAGTACTAGGGACAGGGCGGAGCAGCCCCAGCATTTT	CASSTRDRAEQPQHF
TRBV19	TRBD1	once	TRBJ1-4	TGTGCCAGTAGTGCCGGGACAGCGATTAATGAAAAACTGTTTTTT	CASSAGTAINEKLFF
TRBV7-9	TRBD2	-	TRBJ2-7	TGTGCCAGCAGCCCCCGGTTTAGCCCTAGCGGGGGGGCCCCGGGCGAGCAGTACTTC	CASSPRFSPSGGAPGEQYF
TRBV5-5	TRBD1	-	TRBJ1-2	TGTGCCAGCAGTCCCGGGACAGGGGGATATGGCTACACCTTC	CASSPGTGGYGYTF
TRBV7-3	TRBD1	few	TRBJ1-1	TGTGCCAGCAGCCTGACAGGGCTCACTGAAGCTTTCTTT	CASSLTGLTEAFF
TRBV5-1	TRBD2	-	TRBJ2-1	TGCGCCAGCAGCTCGGGGGGACTAGCGGGGGTCCTCTTCTCCTACAATGAGCAGTTCTTC	CASSSGGLAGVLFSYNEQFF
TRBV10-3	TRBD2	-	TRBJ2-5	TGTGCCATCAGGCCCGGGACTAGCGGGGGCCAAGAGACCCAGTACTTC	CAIRPGTSGGQETQYF
TRBV5-5	-	-	TRBJ1-1	TGTGCCAGCAGCGGAATCAGGGAGGACACTGAAGCTTTCTTT	CASSGIREDTEAFF
TRBV5-1	-	-	TRBJ2-2	TGCGCCAGCACCGAGGGGGTCGATACCGGGGAGCTGTTTTTT	CASTEGVDTGELFF
TRBV6-5	TRBD1	-	TRBJ2-7	TGTGCCAGCAGGCGGGACAGGGGGGACGAGCAGTACTTC	CASRRDRGDEQYF
TRBV4-1	TRBD2	-	TRBJ2-7	TGCGCCAGCAGCCAAGGTCCGCGGGGGGGGGAATTCTACGAGCAGTACTTC	CASSQGPRGGEFYEQYF
TRBV7-9	TRBD1	-	TRBJ2-5	TGTGCCAGTCGACCGGGACAGGGTTACGGGGAGACCCAGTACTTC	CASRPGQGYGETQYF
TRBV7-3	-	-	TRBJ2-1	TGTGCCAGCAGCGATGCGGGCGGGGCTTACAATGAGCAGTTCTTC	CASSDAGGAYNEQFF
TRBV6-4	TRBD2	-	TRBJ2-3	TGTGCCAGCAGTGACTCTAGCGGGGGCACAGATACGCAGTATTTT	CASSDSSGGTDTQYF
TRBV7-9	-	-	TRBJ2-7	TGTGCCAGCAGCCCCGGGACGGGGACTCACTACGAGCAGTACTTC	CASSPGTGTHYEQYF
TRBV10-3	-	-	TRBJ2-7	TGTGCCACCGCGGCCTACGAGCAGTACTTC	CATAAYEQYF
TRBV14	TRBD2	-	TRBJ2-3	TGTGCCAGCAGCCAAGGGGCCGTAGCGGGGCTCACAGATACGCAGTATTTT	CASSQGAVAGLTDTQYF
TRBV6-6	-	few	TRBJ2-3	TGTGCCACCCACCTCGGGGGTTCCGTCCATACGCAGTATTTT	CATHLGGSVHTQYF
TRBV19	TRBD1	-	TRBJ1-2	TGTGCCAGCGGACGACAGGGCGCGTCGGCTAACTATGGCTACACCTTC	CASGRQGASANYGYTF
TRBV19	TRBD2	-	TRBJ2-1	TGTGCCAGTAGTATAATGCGGGGGGGCCGTAACGATGAGCAGTTCTTC	CASSIMRGGRNDEQFF
TRBV4-3	TRBD2	-	TRBJ2-1	TGCGCCAGCAGCCGTGGGGGAGCGGGGTTTTACAATGAGCAGTTCTTC	CASSRGGAGFYNEQFF
TRBV5-1	-	few	TRBJ1-6	TGCGCCAGCAGCTTGGCAGGGGTTCGCTATTCACCCCTCCACTTT	CASSLAGVRYSPLHF
TRBV19	TRBD1	-	TRBJ1-1	TGTGCCAGTAGGCTGACAGGGGACGGGAACACTGAAGCTTTCTTT	CASRLTGDGNTEAFF
TRBV19	TRBD1	-	TRBJ2-5	TGTGCCAGTAGGTCCGGGACAGGTTCGGGGACCCAGTACTTC	CASRSGTGSGTQYF
TRBV29-1	TRBD1	-	TRBJ2-2	TGCAGCGCGGACAGGGCGAACACCGGGGAGCTGTTTTTT	CSADRANTGELFF
TRBV4-2	TRBD2	-	TRBJ2-5	TGTGCCAGCAGCCAAAGACTAGCGGGGGTGGAGACCCAGTACTTC	CASSQRLAGVETQYF
TRBV6-6	-	-	TRBJ2-7	TGTGCCAGCAGTCTATTCGGACAGACCCCCGGCGAGCAGTACTTC	CASSLFGQTPGEQYF
TRBV2	-	-	TRBJ1-2	TGTGCCAGCAGTGATCAGAACTATGGCTACACCTTC	CASSDQNYGYTF
TRBV30	TRBD2	-	TRBJ2-1	TGTGCCTGGGGCGCTTCGAGCGGGGTGATTAATGAGCAGTTCTTC	CAWGASSGVINEQFF
TRBV7-2	-	-	TRBJ1-4	TGTGCCAGCAGCCGCCGGGGGTTTGAAAAACTGTTTTTT	CASSRRGFEKLFF
TRBV6-4	TRBD1	-	TRBJ2-1	TGTGCCAGCAGTAAATCTTACAGGGGAAGCTCCTACAATGAGCAGTTCTTC	CASSKSYRGSSYNEQFF
TRBV27	-	-	TRBJ1-1	TGTGCCAGCAGTTTATACTTGGGCGGGGGAGGGATAGCTTTCTTT	CASSLYLGGGGIAFF
TRBV30	-	-	TRBJ2-5	TGTGCCGGGACCTCACGGGAGACCCAGTACTTC	CAGTSRETQYF
TRBV10-3	-	-	TRBJ1-2	TGTGCCATCAGTGAGGGTGTAGCTAACTATGGCTACACCTTC	CAISEGVANYGYTF
TRBV4-3	TRBD2	-	TRBJ2-3	TGCGCCAGCAGCCTGGGACTAGTCATCACAGATACGCAGTATTTT	CASSLGLVITDTQYF
TRBV5-4	TRBD1	-	TRBJ2-5	TGTGCCAGCAGCTTAACAGGGGTCCAAGAGACCCAGTACTTC	CASSLTGVQETQYF